Listed below are T cell receptor beta chains from one sample, sequenced in a study of siplizumab effects on memory and regulatory T cells. Profiled with immunoSEQ multiplex PCR; TCRdb holds only in-frame clones, not every one. The table shows about 110,000 clones, with roughly 92% occurring only once. The material sequenced was CD4+ T cells sorted from blood. Receptor source: a human donor in good health. Both conserved end residues are part of each CDR3. D genes are given only for firm matches. Some rows have no size entry. The others give once, few or many, or a class for an expanded clone.

V gene: TRBV7-2; CDR3 length: 15; J gene: TRBJ2-7; clone size: -; D gene: -; CDR3 protein: CASSLDGRAVNEQYF; CDR3 DNA: TGTGCCAGCAGCCTAGATGGCAGGGCAGTCAACGAGCAGTACTTC
V gene: TRBV27; CDR3 length: 20; J gene: TRBJ2-1; clone size: -; D gene: -; CDR3 protein: CASRPRTGLGEGNPYNEQFF; CDR3 DNA: TGTGCCAGCAGACCAAGGACAGGCTTAGGGGAGGGGAATCCCTACAATGAGCAGTTCTTC
V gene: TRBV9; CDR3 length: 16; J gene: TRBJ2-7; clone size: -; D gene: TRBD2; CDR3 protein: CASSVGTSGHTYEQYF; CDR3 DNA: TGTGCCAGCAGCGTAGGAACTAGCGGCCATACCTACGAGCAGTACTTC
V gene: TRBV21-1; CDR3 length: 18; J gene: TRBJ2-1; clone size: -; D gene: -; CDR3 protein: CASSRTYRVQISYNEQFF; CDR3 DNA: TGTGCCAGCAGCCGTACCTACAGGGTCCAAATCTCCTACAATGAGCAGTTCTTC
V gene: TRBV5-6; CDR3 length: 14; J gene: TRBJ2-1; clone size: -; D gene: TRBD2; CDR3 protein: CASRLAGGQNEQFF; CDR3 DNA: TGTGCCTCCCGACTAGCGGGGGGGCAGAATGAGCAGTTCTTC
V gene: TRBV9; CDR3 length: 15; J gene: TRBJ2-1; clone size: once; D gene: TRBD1; CDR3 protein: CASSFRQGSYNEQFF; CDR3 DNA: TGTGCCAGCAGCTTTCGACAGGGGAGCTACAATGAGCAGTTCTTC
V gene: TRBV28; CDR3 length: 12; J gene: TRBJ1-5; clone size: -; D gene: -; CDR3 protein: CASRVSNQPQHF; CDR3 DNA: TGTGCCAGCAGGGTTAGCAATCAGCCCCAGCATTTT
V gene: TRBV7-9; CDR3 length: 15; J gene: TRBJ2-2; clone size: -; D gene: -; CDR3 protein: CASSSPLTGAGELFF; CDR3 DNA: TGTGCCAGCAGCTCCCCTCTGACAGGAGCCGGGGAGCTGTTTTTT
V gene: TRBV5-4; CDR3 length: 15; J gene: TRBJ2-3; clone size: -; D gene: TRBD1; CDR3 protein: CASSLLDRVGDTQYF; CDR3 DNA: TGTGCCAGCAGCCTTCTAGACAGGGTAGGAGATACGCAGTATTTT
V gene: TRBV21-1; CDR3 length: 18; J gene: TRBJ2-7; clone size: -; D gene: -; CDR3 protein: CASSKRDRGPLSSYEQYF; CDR3 DNA: TGTGCCAGCAGCAAAAGGGACAGGGGTCCCCTCAGCTCCTACGAGCAGTACTTC
V gene: TRBV6-5; CDR3 length: 12; J gene: TRBJ1-1; clone size: -; D gene: -; CDR3 protein: CASSEVRTEAFF; CDR3 DNA: TGTGCCAGCAGTGAGGTCAGGACTGAAGCTTTCTTT
V gene: TRBV4-1; CDR3 length: 15; J gene: TRBJ2-1; clone size: -; D gene: TRBD1; CDR3 protein: CASSQGQGSVDEQFF; CDR3 DNA: TGCGCCAGCAGCCAAGGACAGGGAAGCGTCGATGAGCAGTTCTTC
V gene: TRBV25-1; CDR3 length: 14; J gene: TRBJ1-1; clone size: -; D gene: TRBD1; CDR3 protein: CASSEDRGVTEAFF; CDR3 DNA: TGTGCCAGCAGTGAGGACAGGGGGGTTACTGAAGCTTTCTTT
V gene: TRBV4-1; CDR3 length: 17; J gene: TRBJ2-5; clone size: -; D gene: -; CDR3 protein: CASSYAGFGVIGETQYF; CDR3 DNA: TGCGCCAGCAGCTATGCAGGATTTGGGGTGATAGGAGAGACCCAGTACTTC
V gene: TRBV2; CDR3 length: 15; J gene: TRBJ2-5; clone size: -; D gene: TRBD2; CDR3 protein: CASSGTSGDRETQYF; CDR3 DNA: TGTGCCAGCAGCGGGACTAGCGGGGATCGGGAGACCCAGTACTTC
V gene: TRBV5-5; CDR3 length: 15; J gene: TRBJ2-1; clone size: -; D gene: -; CDR3 protein: CASSLNRDPYNEQFF; CDR3 DNA: TGTGCCAGCAGCTTGAATCGGGACCCATACAATGAGCAGTTCTTC
V gene: TRBV11-2; CDR3 length: 15; J gene: TRBJ2-1; clone size: -; D gene: TRBD2; CDR3 protein: CASSSFEGSGDEQFF; CDR3 DNA: TGTGCCAGCAGCTCCTTCGAGGGTAGCGGGGATGAGCAGTTCTTC
V gene: TRBV5-1; CDR3 length: 14; J gene: TRBJ1-4; clone size: -; D gene: TRBD1; CDR3 protein: CASSGRGPGEKLFF; CDR3 DNA: TGCGCCAGCAGCGGGAGGGGGCCGGGTGAAAAACTGTTTTTT
V gene: TRBV5-4; CDR3 length: 16; J gene: TRBJ2-7; clone size: -; D gene: TRBD2; CDR3 protein: CASSAGTSGGAYEQYF; CDR3 DNA: TGTGCCAGCAGCGCTGGGACTAGCGGGGGAGCCTACGAGCAGTACTTC
V gene: TRBV25-1; CDR3 length: 14; J gene: TRBJ2-3; clone size: -; D gene: -; CDR3 protein: CASSDWQGKATQYF; CDR3 DNA: TGTGCCAGCAGTGACTGGCAGGGGAAGGCTACGCAGTATTTT
V gene: TRBV19; CDR3 length: 14; J gene: TRBJ1-1; clone size: few; D gene: -; CDR3 protein: CASSINSKNTEAFF; CDR3 DNA: TGTGCCAGTAGTATAAACAGTAAGAACACTGAAGCTTTCTTT
V gene: TRBV6-5; CDR3 length: 16; J gene: TRBJ1-5; clone size: -; D gene: TRBD1; CDR3 protein: CASSYSGQAGNQPQHF; CDR3 DNA: TGTGCCAGCAGTTACTCCGGACAGGCTGGCAATCAGCCCCAGCATTTT
V gene: TRBV19; CDR3 length: 12; J gene: TRBJ1-2; clone size: -; D gene: -; CDR3 protein: CASSIDSYGYTF; CDR3 DNA: TGTGCCAGTAGTATAGACAGCTATGGCTACACCTTC
V gene: TRBV6-6; CDR3 length: 12; J gene: TRBJ2-7; clone size: -; D gene: -; CDR3 protein: CASSRAGYEQYF; CDR3 DNA: TGTGCCAGCAGCCGCGCGGGCTACGAGCAGTACTTC
V gene: TRBV5-6; CDR3 length: 14; J gene: TRBJ1-2; clone size: -; D gene: -; CDR3 protein: CASSLVDKVPGYTF; CDR3 DNA: TGTGCCAGCAGCTTGGTGGACAAGGTGCCGGGCTACACCTTC
V gene: TRBV7-2; CDR3 length: 14; J gene: TRBJ1-5; clone size: -; D gene: -; CDR3 protein: CASSLAGKGEPQHF; CDR3 DNA: TGTGCCAGCAGCTTAGCGGGTAAAGGGGAGCCCCAGCATTTT
V gene: TRBV29-1; CDR3 length: 12; J gene: TRBJ1-5; clone size: -; D gene: TRBD1; CDR3 protein: CSVGQGNQPQHF; CDR3 DNA: TGCAGCGTGGGACAGGGGAATCAGCCCCAGCATTTT
V gene: TRBV7-3; CDR3 length: 16; J gene: TRBJ2-7; clone size: -; D gene: TRBD2; CDR3 protein: CASSSSGTSGSYEQYF; CDR3 DNA: TGTGCCAGCAGCTCCTCCGGGACTAGCGGGAGCTACGAGCAGTACTTC
V gene: TRBV9; CDR3 length: 15; J gene: TRBJ2-5; clone size: -; D gene: -; CDR3 protein: CASSVGLREEETQYF; CDR3 DNA: TGTGCCAGCAGCGTGGGGTTACGCGAGGAAGAGACCCAGTACTTC
V gene: TRBV5-6; CDR3 length: 14; J gene: TRBJ1-4; clone size: -; D gene: -; CDR3 protein: CASRAQGGNEKLFF; CDR3 DNA: TGTGCCAGCAGGGCGCAGGGTGGTAATGAAAAACTGTTTTTT
V gene: TRBV7-7; CDR3 length: 17; J gene: TRBJ2-3; clone size: -; D gene: TRBD2; CDR3 protein: CASSPNRLADNTDTQYF; CDR3 DNA: TGTGCTAGCAGCCCTAACCGGCTAGCGGACAACACAGATACGCAGTATTTT
V gene: TRBV10-3; CDR3 length: 14; J gene: TRBJ1-1; clone size: -; D gene: -; CDR3 protein: CAISDIIGDTEAFF; CDR3 DNA: TGTGCCATCAGTGACATTATCGGGGACACTGAAGCTTTCTTT
V gene: TRBV2; CDR3 length: 14; J gene: TRBJ1-6; clone size: -; D gene: -; CDR3 protein: CASSDWDTDSPLHF; CDR3 DNA: TGTGCCAGCAGTGATTGGGACACAGATTCACCCCTCCACTTT
V gene: TRBV27; CDR3 length: 15; J gene: TRBJ1-5; clone size: -; D gene: -; CDR3 protein: CASSFGPNGGQPQHF; CDR3 DNA: TGTGCCAGCAGTTTCGGGCCTAATGGCGGGCAGCCCCAGCATTTT
V gene: TRBV11-2; CDR3 length: 15; J gene: TRBJ2-5; clone size: -; D gene: TRBD1; CDR3 protein: CASSEQGAGGETQYF; CDR3 DNA: TGTGCCAGCAGCGAACAGGGGGCCGGGGGAGAGACCCAGTACTTC
V gene: TRBV2; CDR3 length: 13; J gene: TRBJ2-7; clone size: -; D gene: TRBD1; CDR3 protein: CASSSTGGYEQYF; CDR3 DNA: TGTGCCAGCAGTTCGACAGGGGGCTACGAGCAGTACTTC
V gene: TRBV7-9; CDR3 length: 14; J gene: TRBJ1-1; clone size: -; D gene: -; CDR3 protein: CASSWGQGFTEAFF; CDR3 DNA: TGTGCCAGCAGTTGGGGACAAGGATTTACTGAAGCTTTCTTT
V gene: TRBV7-3; CDR3 length: 16; J gene: TRBJ1-3; clone size: once; D gene: -; CDR3 protein: CASTDRRRSLGNTIYF; CDR3 DNA: TGTGCCAGCACCGACAGAAGGCGATCTTTAGGAAACACCATATATTTT
V gene: TRBV5-8; CDR3 length: 9; J gene: TRBJ2-6; clone size: -; D gene: -; CDR3 protein: CRGANVLTF; CDR3 DNA: TGTCGGGGGGCCAACGTCCTGACTTTC
V gene: TRBV6-6; CDR3 length: 14; J gene: TRBJ2-3; clone size: -; D gene: -; CDR3 protein: CASSLAGGTDTQYF; CDR3 DNA: TGTGCCAGCAGTTTAGCAGGAGGCACAGATACGCAGTATTTT
V gene: TRBV5-1; CDR3 length: 14; J gene: TRBJ1-1; clone size: once; D gene: -; CDR3 protein: CASSSDSLNTEAFF; CDR3 DNA: TGCGCCAGCAGCTCGGACAGCCTGAACACTGAAGCTTTCTTT
V gene: TRBV5-1; CDR3 length: 14; J gene: TRBJ1-4; clone size: few; D gene: -; CDR3 protein: CASSLIPRQEKLFF; CDR3 DNA: TGCGCCAGCAGCTTGATTCCCCGTCAGGAAAAACTGTTTTTT
V gene: TRBV29-1; CDR3 length: 14; J gene: TRBJ2-3; clone size: -; D gene: -; CDR3 protein: CSVGQGGSTDTQYF; CDR3 DNA: TGCAGCGTTGGGCAGGGGGGTAGCACAGATACGCAGTATTTT
V gene: TRBV5-4; CDR3 length: 19; J gene: TRBJ2-2; clone size: -; D gene: TRBD2; CDR3 protein: CASSLEGLAGGPNTGELFF; CDR3 DNA: TGTGCCAGCAGCTTGGAGGGACTAGCGGGAGGGCCGAACACCGGGGAGCTGTTTTTT